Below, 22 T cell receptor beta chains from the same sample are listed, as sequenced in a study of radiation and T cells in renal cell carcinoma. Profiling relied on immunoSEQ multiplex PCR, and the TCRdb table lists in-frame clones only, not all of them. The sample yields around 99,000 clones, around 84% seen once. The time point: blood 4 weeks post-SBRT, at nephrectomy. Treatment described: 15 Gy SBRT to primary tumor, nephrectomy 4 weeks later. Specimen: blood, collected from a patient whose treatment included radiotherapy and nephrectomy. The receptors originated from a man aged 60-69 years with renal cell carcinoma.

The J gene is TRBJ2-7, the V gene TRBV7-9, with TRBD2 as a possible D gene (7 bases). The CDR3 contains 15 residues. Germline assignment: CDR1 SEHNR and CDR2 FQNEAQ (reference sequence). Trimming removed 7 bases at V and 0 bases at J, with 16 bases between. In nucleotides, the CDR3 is TGTGCCAGCACTCGAGAGGGGGAGGGCTCCTACGAGCAGTACTTC. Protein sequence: CASTREGEGSYEQYF.

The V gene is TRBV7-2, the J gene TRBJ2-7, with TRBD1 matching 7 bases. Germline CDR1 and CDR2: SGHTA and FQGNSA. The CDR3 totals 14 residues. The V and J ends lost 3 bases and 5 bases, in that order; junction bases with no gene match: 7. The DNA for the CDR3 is TGTGCCAGCAGCTTCCCGCCAGGGGGACACGAGCAGTACTTC. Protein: CASSFPPGGHEQYF.

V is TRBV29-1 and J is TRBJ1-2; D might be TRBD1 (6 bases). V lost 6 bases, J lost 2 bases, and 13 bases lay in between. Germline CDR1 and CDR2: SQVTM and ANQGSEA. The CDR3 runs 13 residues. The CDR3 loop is CSVDPQGNYGYTF. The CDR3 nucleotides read TGCAGCGTGGACCCCCAGGGGAACTATGGCTACACCTTC.

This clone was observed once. The CDR3 nucleotides are TGTGCCAGCAGCTTAACTCAAAACACTGAAGCTTTCTTT. Translated, it gives CASSLTQNTEAFF. This chain uses TRBV7-3 with TRBJ1-1, with D hard to call. V dropped 0 bases and J dropped 2 bases, with 4 bases sitting between them. CDR1 and CDR2 from the germline V gene are SGHTA and FQGTGA. This CDR3 has 13 residues.

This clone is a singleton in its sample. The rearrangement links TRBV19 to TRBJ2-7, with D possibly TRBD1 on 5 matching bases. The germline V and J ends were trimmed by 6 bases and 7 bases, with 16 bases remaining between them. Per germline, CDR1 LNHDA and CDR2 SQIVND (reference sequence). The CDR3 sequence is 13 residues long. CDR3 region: CASRTVQGAEQYF. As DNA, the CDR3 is TGTGCCAGTAGAACGGTGCAGGGTGCGGAGCAGTACTTC.

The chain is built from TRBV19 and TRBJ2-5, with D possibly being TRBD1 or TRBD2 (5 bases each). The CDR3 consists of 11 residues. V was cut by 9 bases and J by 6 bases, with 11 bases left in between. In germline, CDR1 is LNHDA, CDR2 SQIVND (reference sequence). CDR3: CASREGQTQYF. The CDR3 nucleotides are TGTGCCAGCAGAGAGGGGCAGACCCAGTACTTC.

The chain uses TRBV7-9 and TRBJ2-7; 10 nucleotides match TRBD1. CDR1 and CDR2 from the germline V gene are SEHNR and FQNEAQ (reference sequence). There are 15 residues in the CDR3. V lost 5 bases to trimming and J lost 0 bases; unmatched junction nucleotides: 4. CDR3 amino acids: CASSQGQGSSYEQYF. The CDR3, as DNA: TGTGCCAGCAGCCAGGGACAGGGGAGCTCCTACGAGCAGTACTTC.

The CDR3 DNA reads as TGCGCCAGCAGCTTGGGGACAGGGATGGGGGAAAAACTGTTTTTT. Translated, it gives CASSLGTGMGEKLFF. This rearrangement joins TRBV5-1 to TRBJ1-4; 8 bases map to TRBD1. The junction had 6 bases not matched to a gene; V was cut back by 0 bases and J by 8 bases. This CDR3 region has 15 residues. Germline CDR1 and CDR2: SGHRS and YFSETQ.

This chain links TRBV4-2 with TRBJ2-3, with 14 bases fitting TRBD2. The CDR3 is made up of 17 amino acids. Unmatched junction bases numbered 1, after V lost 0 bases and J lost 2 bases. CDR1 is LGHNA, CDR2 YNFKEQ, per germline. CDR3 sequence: CASSQEGLAGATDTQYF. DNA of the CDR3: TGTGCCAGCAGCCAAGAGGGACTAGCGGGAGCCACAGATACGCAGTATTTT.

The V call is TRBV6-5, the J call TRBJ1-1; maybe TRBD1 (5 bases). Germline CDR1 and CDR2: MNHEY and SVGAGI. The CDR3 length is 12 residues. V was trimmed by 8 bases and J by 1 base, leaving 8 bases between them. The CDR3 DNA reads TGTGCCAGCGGCGGGGGGAACACTGAAGCTTTCTTT. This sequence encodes CASGGGNTEAFF.

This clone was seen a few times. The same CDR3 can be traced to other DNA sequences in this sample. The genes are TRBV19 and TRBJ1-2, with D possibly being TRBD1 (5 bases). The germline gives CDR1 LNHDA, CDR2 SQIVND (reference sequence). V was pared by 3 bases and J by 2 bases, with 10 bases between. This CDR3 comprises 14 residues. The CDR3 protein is CASSIPGLNYGYTF. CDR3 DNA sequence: TGTGCCAGTAGTATTCCGGGGCTGAACTATGGCTACACCTTC.

CDR3 loop: CASSEQGVLYGYTF. CDR3 DNA sequence: TGTGCCAGCAGCGAGCAGGGAGTCCTCTATGGCTACACCTTC. The V call is TRBV5-4, the J call TRBJ1-2; perhaps TRBD1 as D (5 bases). Trimming removed 4 bases at V and 4 bases at J, with 14 bases between. Germline V gene sequence: CDR1 SGHNT, CDR2 YYREEE (reference sequence). The CDR3 sequence is 14 residues long.

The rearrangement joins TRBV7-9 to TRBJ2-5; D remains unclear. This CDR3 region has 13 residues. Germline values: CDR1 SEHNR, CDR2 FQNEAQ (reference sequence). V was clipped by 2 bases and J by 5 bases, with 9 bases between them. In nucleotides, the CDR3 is TGTGCCAGCAGCTTAACCGGTGGGGAGACCCAGTACTTC. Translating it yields CASSLTGGETQYF. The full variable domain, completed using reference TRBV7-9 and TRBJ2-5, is DTGVSQNPRHKITKRGQNVTFRCDPISEHNRLYWYRQTLGQGPEFLTYFQNEAQLEKSRLLSDRFSAERPKGSFSTLEIQRTEQGDSAMYLCASSLTGGETQYFGPGTRLLVL.

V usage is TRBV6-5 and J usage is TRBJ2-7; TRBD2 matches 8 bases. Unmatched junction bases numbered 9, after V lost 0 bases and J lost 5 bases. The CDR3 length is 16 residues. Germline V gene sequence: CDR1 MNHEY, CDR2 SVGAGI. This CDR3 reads CASSYSALAGFHEQYF. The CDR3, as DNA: TGTGCCAGCAGTTACTCGGCCTTAGCGGGATTCCACGAGCAGTACTTC.

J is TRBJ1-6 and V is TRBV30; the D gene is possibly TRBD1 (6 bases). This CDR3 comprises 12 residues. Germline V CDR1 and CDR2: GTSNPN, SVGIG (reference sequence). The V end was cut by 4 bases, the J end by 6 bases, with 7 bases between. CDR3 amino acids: CAWTRGNSPLHF. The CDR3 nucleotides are TGTGCCTGGACCAGGGGTAATTCACCCCTCCACTTT. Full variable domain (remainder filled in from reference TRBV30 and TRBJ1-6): SQTIHQWPATLVQPVGSPLSLECTVEGTSNPNLYWYRQAAGRGLQLLFYSVGIGQISSEVPQNLSASRPQDRQFILSSKKLLLSDSGFYLCAWTRGNSPLHFGNGTRLTVT.

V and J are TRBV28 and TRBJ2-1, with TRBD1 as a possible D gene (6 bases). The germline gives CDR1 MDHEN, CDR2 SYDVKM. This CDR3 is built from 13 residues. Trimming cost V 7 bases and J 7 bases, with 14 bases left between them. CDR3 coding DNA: TGTGCCAGCACCTTCGACAGGACTAATGAGCAGTTCTTC. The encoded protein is CASTFDRTNEQFF.

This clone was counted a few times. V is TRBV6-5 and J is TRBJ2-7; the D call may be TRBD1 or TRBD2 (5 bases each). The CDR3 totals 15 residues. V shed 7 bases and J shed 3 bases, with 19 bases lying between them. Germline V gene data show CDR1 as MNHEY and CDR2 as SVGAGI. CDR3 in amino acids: CASKSPHGAVYEQYF. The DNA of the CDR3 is TGTGCCAGCAAGTCACCCCACGGGGCCGTCTACGAGCAGTACTTC.

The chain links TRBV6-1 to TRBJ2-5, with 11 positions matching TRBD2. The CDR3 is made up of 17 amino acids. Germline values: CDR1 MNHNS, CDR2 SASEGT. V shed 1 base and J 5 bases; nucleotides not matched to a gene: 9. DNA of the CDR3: TGTGCCAGCAGTGAAGGGACTAGCGGGCCCCTTGGGGAGACCCAGTACTTC. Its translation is CASSEGTSGPLGETQYF.

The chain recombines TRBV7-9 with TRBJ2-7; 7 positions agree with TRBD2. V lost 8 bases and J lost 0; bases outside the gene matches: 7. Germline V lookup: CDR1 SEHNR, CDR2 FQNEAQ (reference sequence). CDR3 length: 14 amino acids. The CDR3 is CASGGTTNSYEQYF. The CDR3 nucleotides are TGTGCCAGCGGCGGGACTACCAACTCCTACGAGCAGTACTTC.

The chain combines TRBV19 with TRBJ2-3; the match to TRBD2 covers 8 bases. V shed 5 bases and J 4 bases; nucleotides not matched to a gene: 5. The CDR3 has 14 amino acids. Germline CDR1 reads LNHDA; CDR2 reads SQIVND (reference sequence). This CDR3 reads CASSLTSGADTQYF. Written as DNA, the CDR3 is TGTGCCAGTAGTCTCACTAGCGGCGCAGATACGCAGTATTTT.

The DNA of the CDR3 is TGTGCCACCAGCGCTGACAGGGGGCGAGAGACCCAGTACTTC. Its protein product is CATSADRGRETQYF. The chain uses TRBV15 and TRBJ2-5; 10 bases align to TRBD1. CDR1 is LNHNV, CDR2 YYDKDF, per germline (reference sequence). This CDR3 comprises 14 residues. V lost 5 bases and J lost 4; bases outside the gene matches: 4.

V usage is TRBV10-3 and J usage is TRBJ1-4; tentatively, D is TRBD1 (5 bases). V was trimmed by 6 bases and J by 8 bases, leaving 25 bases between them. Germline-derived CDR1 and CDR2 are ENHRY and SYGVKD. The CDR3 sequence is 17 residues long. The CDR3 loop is CAISRGLEPPGWEKLFF. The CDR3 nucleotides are TGTGCCATCAGCCGGGGCCTTGAGCCCCCGGGTTGGGAAAAACTGTTTTTT.